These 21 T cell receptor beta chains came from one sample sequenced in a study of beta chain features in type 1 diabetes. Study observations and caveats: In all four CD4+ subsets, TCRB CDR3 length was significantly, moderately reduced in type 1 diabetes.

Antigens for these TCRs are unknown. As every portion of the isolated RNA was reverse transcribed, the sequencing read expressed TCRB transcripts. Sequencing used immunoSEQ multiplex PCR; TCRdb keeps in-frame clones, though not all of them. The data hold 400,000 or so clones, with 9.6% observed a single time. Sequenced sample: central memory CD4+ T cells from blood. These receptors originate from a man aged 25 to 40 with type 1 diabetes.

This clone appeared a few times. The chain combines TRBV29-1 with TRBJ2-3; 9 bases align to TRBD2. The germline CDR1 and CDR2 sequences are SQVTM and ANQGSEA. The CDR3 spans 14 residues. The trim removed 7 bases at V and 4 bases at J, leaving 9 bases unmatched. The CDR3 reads CSAGTSLSPDTQYF. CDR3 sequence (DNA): TGCAGCGCGGGGACTAGCCTTTCCCCAGATACGCAGTATTTT.

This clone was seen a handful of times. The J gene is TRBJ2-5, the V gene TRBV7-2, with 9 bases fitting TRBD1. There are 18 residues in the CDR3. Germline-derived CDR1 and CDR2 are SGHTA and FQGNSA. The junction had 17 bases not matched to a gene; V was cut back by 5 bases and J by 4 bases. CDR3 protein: CASSPNRQGEIGGETQYF. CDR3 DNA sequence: TGTGCCAGCAGCCCAAACCGACAGGGGGAAATTGGGGGAGAGACCCAGTACTTC. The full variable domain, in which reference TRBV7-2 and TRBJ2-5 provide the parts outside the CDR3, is GAGVSQSPSNKVTEKGKDVELRCDPISGHTALYWYRQSLGQGLEFLIYFQGNSAPDKSGLPSDRFSAERTGGSVSTLTIQRTQQEDSAVYLCASSPNRQGEIGGETQYFGPGTRLLVL.

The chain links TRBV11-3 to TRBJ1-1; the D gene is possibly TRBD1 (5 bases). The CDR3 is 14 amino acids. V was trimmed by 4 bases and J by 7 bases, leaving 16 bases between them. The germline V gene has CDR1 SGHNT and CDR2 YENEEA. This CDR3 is CASSSFDRPNEAFF. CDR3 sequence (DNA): TGTGCCAGCAGCTCTTTCGACAGACCAAATGAAGCTTTCTTT.

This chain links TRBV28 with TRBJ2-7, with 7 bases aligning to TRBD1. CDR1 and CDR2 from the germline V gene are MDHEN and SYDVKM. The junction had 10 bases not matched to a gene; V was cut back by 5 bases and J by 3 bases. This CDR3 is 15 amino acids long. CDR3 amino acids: CASSTTGAPFYEQYF. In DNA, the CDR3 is TGTGCCAGCAGTACTACAGGGGCCCCCTTCTACGAGCAGTACTTC.

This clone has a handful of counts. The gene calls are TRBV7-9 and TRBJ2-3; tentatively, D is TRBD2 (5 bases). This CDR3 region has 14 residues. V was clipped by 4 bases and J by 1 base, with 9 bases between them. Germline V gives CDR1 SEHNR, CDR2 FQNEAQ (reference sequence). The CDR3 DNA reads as TGTGCCAGCAGCTCTTCGCGGGGCACAGATACGCAGTATTTT. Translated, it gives CASSSSRGTDTQYF.

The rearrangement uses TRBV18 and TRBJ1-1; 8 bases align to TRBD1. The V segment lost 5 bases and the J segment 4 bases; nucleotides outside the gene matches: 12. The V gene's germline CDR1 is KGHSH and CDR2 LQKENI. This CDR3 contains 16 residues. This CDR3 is CASSGGQGEWGTEAFF. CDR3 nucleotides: TGTGCCAGCTCAGGTGGACAGGGAGAATGGGGCACTGAAGCTTTCTTT.

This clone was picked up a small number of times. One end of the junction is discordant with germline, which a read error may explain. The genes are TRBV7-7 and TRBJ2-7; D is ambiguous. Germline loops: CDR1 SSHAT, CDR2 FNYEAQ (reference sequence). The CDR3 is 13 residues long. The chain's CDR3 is CASSLNHPGEQYF. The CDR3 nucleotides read TGTGCTAGCAGCTTGAACCACCCTGGGGAGCAGTACTTC.

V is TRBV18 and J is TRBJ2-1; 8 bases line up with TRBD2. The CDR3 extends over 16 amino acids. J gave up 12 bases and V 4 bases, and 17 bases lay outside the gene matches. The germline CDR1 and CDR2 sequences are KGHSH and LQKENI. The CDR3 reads CASSLSSGSRVAGQFF. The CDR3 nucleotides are TGTGCCAGCTCACTCTCCAGCGGGAGTCGAGTAGCTGGGCAGTTCTTC.

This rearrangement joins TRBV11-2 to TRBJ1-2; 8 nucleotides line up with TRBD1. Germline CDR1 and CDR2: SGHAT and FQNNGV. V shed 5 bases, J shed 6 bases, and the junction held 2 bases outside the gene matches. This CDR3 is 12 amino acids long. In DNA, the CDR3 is TGTGCCAGCAGCCTACAGGGGGATGGCTACACCTTC. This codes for CASSLQGDGYTF.

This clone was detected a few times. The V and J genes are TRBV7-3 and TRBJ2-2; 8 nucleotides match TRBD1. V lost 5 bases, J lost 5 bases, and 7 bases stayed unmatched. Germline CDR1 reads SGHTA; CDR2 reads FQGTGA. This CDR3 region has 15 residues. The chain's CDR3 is CASSTQGAGTGELFF. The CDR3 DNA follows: TGTGCCAGCAGCACGCAGGGGGCGGGTACCGGGGAGCTGTTTTTT. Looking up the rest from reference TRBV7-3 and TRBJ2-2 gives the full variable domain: GAGVSQTPSNKVTEKGKYVELRCDPISGHTALYWYRQSLGQGPEFLIYFQGTGAADDSGLPNDRFFAVRPEGSVSTLKIQRTERGDSAVYLCASSTQGAGTGELFFGEGSRLTVL.

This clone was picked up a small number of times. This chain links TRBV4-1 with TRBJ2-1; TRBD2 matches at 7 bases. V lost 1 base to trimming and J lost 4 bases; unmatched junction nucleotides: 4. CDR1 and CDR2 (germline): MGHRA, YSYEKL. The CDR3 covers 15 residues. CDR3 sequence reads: CASSQGLARYNEQFF. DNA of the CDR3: TGCGCCAGCAGCCAAGGACTAGCTCGATACAATGAGCAGTTCTTC.

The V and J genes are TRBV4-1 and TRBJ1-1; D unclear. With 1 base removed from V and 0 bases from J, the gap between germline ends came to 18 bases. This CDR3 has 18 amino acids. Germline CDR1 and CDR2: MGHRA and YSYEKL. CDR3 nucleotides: TGCGCCAGCAGCCAAGGAGCCGGGTCCAGCCTCATGAACACTGAAGCTTTCTTT. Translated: CASSQGAGSSLMNTEAFF.

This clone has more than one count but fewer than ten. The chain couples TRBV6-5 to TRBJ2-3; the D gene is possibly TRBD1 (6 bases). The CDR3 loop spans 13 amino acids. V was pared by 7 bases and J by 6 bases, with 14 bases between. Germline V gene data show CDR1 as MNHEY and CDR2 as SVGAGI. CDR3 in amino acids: CASTVTGTDTQYF. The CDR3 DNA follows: TGTGCCAGCACTGTTACAGGGACCGATACGCAGTATTTT.

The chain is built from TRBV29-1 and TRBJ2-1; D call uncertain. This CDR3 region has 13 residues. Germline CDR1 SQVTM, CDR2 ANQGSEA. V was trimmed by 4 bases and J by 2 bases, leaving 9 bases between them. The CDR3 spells CSVGTQTYNEQFF. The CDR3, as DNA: TGCAGCGTTGGAACGCAGACCTACAATGAGCAGTTCTTC.

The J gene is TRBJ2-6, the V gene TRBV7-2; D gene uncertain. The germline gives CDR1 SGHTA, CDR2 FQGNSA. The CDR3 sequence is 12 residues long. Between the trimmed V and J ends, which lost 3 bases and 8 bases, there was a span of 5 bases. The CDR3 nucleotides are TGTGCCAGCAGCTTGACTCCCAACGTCCTGACTTTC. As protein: CASSLTPNVLTF. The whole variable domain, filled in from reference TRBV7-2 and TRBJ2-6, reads GAGVSQSPSNKVTEKGKDVELRCDPISGHTALYWYRQSLGQGLEFLIYFQGNSAPDKSGLPSDRFSAERTGGSVSTLTIQRTQQEDSAVYLCASSLTPNVLTFGAGSRLTVL.

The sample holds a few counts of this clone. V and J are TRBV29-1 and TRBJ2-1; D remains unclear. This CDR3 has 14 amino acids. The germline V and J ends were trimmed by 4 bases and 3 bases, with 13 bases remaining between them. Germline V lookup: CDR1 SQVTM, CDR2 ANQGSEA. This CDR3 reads CSVGPSGVYNEQFF. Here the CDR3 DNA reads TGCAGCGTTGGGCCGAGTGGGGTCTACAATGAGCAGTTCTTC.

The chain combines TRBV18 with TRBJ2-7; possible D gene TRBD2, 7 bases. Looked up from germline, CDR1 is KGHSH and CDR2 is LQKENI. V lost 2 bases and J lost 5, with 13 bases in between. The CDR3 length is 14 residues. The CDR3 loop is CASSPGTGGNEQYF. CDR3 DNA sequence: TGTGCCAGCTCACCAGGGACGGGGGGCAACGAGCAGTACTTC. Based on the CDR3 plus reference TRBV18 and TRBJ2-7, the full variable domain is NAGVMQNPRHLVRRRGQEARLRCSPMKGHSHVYWYRQLPEEGLKFMVYLQKENIIDESGMPKERFSAEFPKEGPSILRIQQVVRGDSAAYFCASSPGTGGNEQYFGPGTRLTVT.

The CDR3 DNA sequence: TGTGCCAGCAGTTCTACCGGGACAACCTTGGGCGGCTACACCTTC. This translates into CASSSTGTTLGGYTF. This chain joins TRBV28 and TRBJ1-2; weak D call: TRBD1 (6 bases). In germline, CDR1 is MDHEN, CDR2 SYDVKM. Deletions cut 4 bases from V and 8 bases from J, with 20 bases between. The CDR3 totals 15 residues.

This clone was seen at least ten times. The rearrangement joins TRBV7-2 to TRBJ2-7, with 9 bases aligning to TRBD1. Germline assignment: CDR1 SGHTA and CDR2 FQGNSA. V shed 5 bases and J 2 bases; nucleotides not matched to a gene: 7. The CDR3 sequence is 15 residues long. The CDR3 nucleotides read TGTGCCAGCAGCCTCCAACAGGGGGCTACCTACGAGCAGTACTTC. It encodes CASSLQQGATYEQYF.

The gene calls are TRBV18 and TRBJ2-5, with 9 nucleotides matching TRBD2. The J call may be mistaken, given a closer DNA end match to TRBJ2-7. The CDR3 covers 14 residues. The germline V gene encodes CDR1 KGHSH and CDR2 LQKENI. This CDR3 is CASSPSGSSYEQYF. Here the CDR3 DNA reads TGTGCCAGCTCACCTAGCGGGAGCTCCTACGAGCAGTACTTC.

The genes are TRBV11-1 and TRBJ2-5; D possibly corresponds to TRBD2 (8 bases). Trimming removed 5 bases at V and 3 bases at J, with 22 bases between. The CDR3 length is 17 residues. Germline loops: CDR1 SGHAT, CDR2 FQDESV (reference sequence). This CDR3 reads CASSPPRGTAGEETQYF. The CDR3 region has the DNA TGTGCCAGCAGCCCTCCCCGAGGGACAGCGGGGGAAGAGACCCAGTACTTC.